This T cell receptor (beta chain) derives from a study of blood T cell repertoires in COVID-19. Assay: immunoSEQ multiplex PCR; the TCRdb copy retains only in-frame clones and omits some. This table holds around 140,000 clones, approximately 89% found once. The germline gives CDR1 ENHRY, CDR2 SYGVKD. The germline V and J ends were trimmed by 6 bases and 3 bases, with 17 bases remaining between them. This CDR3 contains 15 residues. This chain connects TRBV10-3 to TRBJ1-1; D may be TRBD1 (6 bases). The clonotype originates from a human donor in a cohort sampled during active COVID-19. Sequencing used peripheral blood. The CDR3 loop reads CAIRSTGIGDTEAFF. In DNA, the CDR3 is TGTGCCATCAGGTCAACAGGGATAGGTGACACTGAAGCTTTCTTT.